This T cell receptor (beta chain) stems from a study of blood T cell repertoires in COVID-19. The germline V gene encodes CDR1 MDHEN and CDR2 SYDVKM. J gave up 4 bases and V 4 bases, and 13 bases lay outside the gene matches. CDR3 length equals 17 residues. As processed by the authors: Counts of nucleated cells, estimated from reference gene primer amplification, were obtained. Sequenced by immunoSEQ multiplex PCR; TCRdb stores in-frame clones only, minus some. For V, J and clone size, that table is used; D and trimming come from the DNA. The table records tens of thousands of clones, roughly 91% of them present only once.

The material sequenced was peripheral blood. The source of this sequence is a woman of 80 years or more with active COVID-19. The V gene is TRBV28, the J gene TRBJ1-2; 9 nucleotides match TRBD1. The CDR3, as DNA: TGTGCCAGCAGTTGGTCGGGCATGGGACAGGGATCCTATGGCTACACCTTC. It yields the protein CASSWSGMGQGSYGYTF.